This entry lists 16 T cell receptor beta chains sequenced from one sample in a study of T-cell memory formation after mild COVID-19 (dated by TCRdb to 2020 to 2023). Receptor amplification or capture employed 5' RACE. Sequencing took place on an Illumina NovaSeq 6000. The public reads were quality trimmed at Q25 with fastp and then assembled into clones with MiXCR by TCRdb, keeping productive beta chains. Every distinct CDR3 protein forms one entry, paired with its most common genes and DNA. Here the sample has 45,000 to 50,000 distinct CDR3 sequences; 5.5% to 7.5% occur a single time. Together, the top ten hold roughly 1.4% of the sample. Sequencing input: PBMCs or a T cell subset sorted from them (not recorded which). These receptors were taken from a man between 18 and 35 years old who had mild COVID-19 (a few samples of this study predate the infection). The sample titles of this study are shuffled in the database, so cell type and time point are left out; the donor was told from shared clones.

V gene TRBV4-2 combines with J gene TRBJ1-3; a weak D match, TRBD1 (5 bases). Looked up from germline, CDR1 is LGHNA and CDR2 is YNFKEQ. The V end lost 6 bases, the J end lost 10 bases, and 22 bases lay between the germline ends. This CDR3 has 15 amino acids. CDR3 residues: CASSPGRERLATIYF. CDR3 sequence (DNA): TGTGCCAGCAGTCCAGGCAGGGAACGGCTAGCGACCATATATTTT.

The chain recombines TRBV20-1 with TRBJ2-3, with TRBD1 as a possible D gene (5 bases). The V and J ends lost 5 bases and 0 bases respectively, with 12 bases between them. This CDR3 region has 14 residues. Germline V gene data show CDR1 as DFQATT and CDR2 as SNEGSKA (reference sequence). CDR3 sequence reads: CSAGASTSTDTQYF. The DNA of the CDR3 is TGCAGTGCTGGGGCGTCGACTAGCACAGATACGCAGTATTTT.

This clonotype was counted a few times. CDR3 DNA sequence: TGCAGTGCGTGGGCCCGCGGACTTACTAATCAGCCCCAGCATTTT. Amino acid sequence: CSAWARGLTNQPQHF. The V gene is TRBV20-1, the J gene TRBJ1-5; no reliable D call. V dropped 6 bases and J dropped 4 bases, with 19 bases sitting between them. Per germline, CDR1 DFQATT and CDR2 SNEGSKA (reference sequence). There are 15 residues in the CDR3.

The chain couples TRBV9 to TRBJ1-2; 7 positions agree with TRBD1. V lost 0 bases to trimming and J lost 2 bases; unmatched junction nucleotides: 1. CDR1 is SGDLS, CDR2 YYNGEE, per germline. This CDR3 is built from 14 residues. The CDR3 DNA follows: TGTGCCAGCAGCGTAGAACAGGGGAACTATGGCTACACCTTC. Translation: CASSVEQGNYGYTF. The full variable domain, rest sourced from reference TRBV9 and TRBJ1-2, is DSGVTQTPKHLITATGQRVTLRCSPRSGDLSVYWYQQSLDQGLQFLIQYYNGEERAKGNILERFSAQQFPDLHSELNLSSLELGDSALYFCASSVEQGNYGYTFGSGTRLTVV.

CDR3 loop: CASSQEAMDSPLHF. The CDR3 DNA is TGCGCCAGCAGCCAAGAGGCGATGGATTCACCCCTCCACTTT. V and J are TRBV4-3 and TRBJ1-6; D is uncertain. The CDR3 consists of 14 residues. The germline V gene encodes CDR1 LGHNA and CDR2 YSLEER. The ends were cut back, 0 bases at V and 8 bases at J, with 8 bases in the middle.

This clonotype was found a few times. The chain couples TRBV7-3 to TRBJ2-1, with a tentative D call TRBD2 (6 bases). Germline V gene lookup returns CDR1 SGHTA and CDR2 FQGTGA. The CDR3 sequence is 13 residues long. V dropped 5 bases and J dropped 4 bases, with 9 bases sitting between them. DNA for the CDR3: TGTGCCAGCAGCCAGGACTATTACAATGAGCAGTTCTTC. Translated, it gives CASSQDYYNEQFF.

The rearrangement joins TRBV5-8 to TRBJ1-6; TRBD1 is a possible D gene (5 bases). From germline, CDR1 is SGHTS and CDR2 YDEGEE. Trimming pared 1 base from V and 6 bases from J, leaving 14 bases between. The CDR3 has 16 amino acids. The CDR3 loop is CASSLIGTGGNSPLHF. The CDR3 region has the DNA TGTGCCAGCAGCTTGATAGGAACGGGGGGTAATTCACCCCTCCACTTT. The variable domain in full, with the rest retrieved from reference TRBV5-8 and TRBJ1-6, is EAGVTQSPTHLIKTRGQQATLRCSPISGHTSVYWYQQALGLGLQFLLWYDEGEERNRGNFPPRFSGRQFPNYSSELNVNALELEDSALYLCASSLIGTGGNSPLHFGNGTRLTVT.

V usage is TRBV10-1 and J usage is TRBJ2-1; D gene unclear. The germline V gene encodes CDR1 WNHNN and CDR2 SYGVQD (reference sequence). Trimming shortened V by 0 bases and J by 2 bases, and 11 bases separated the two germline ends. This CDR3 is 16 amino acids long. CDR3 DNA sequence: TGCGCCAGCAGTGAGTCGAGAGCAAGTACCTACAATGAGCAGTTCTTC. Translating it yields CASSESRASTYNEQFF.

This sequence joins TRBV7-9 and TRBJ2-5; D is possibly TRBD2 (7 bases). V dropped 4 bases and J dropped 2 bases, with 11 bases sitting between them. The CDR3 sequence is 14 residues long. Germline V gene data show CDR1 as SEHNR and CDR2 as FQNEAQ (reference sequence). This chain's CDR3 is CASSSGGRQETQYF. DNA of the CDR3: TGTGCCAGCAGCTCGGGGGGCAGACAAGAGACCCAGTACTTC.

This clonotype has only a few counts. In DNA form, the CDR3 reads TGTGCCTGGCTGAGATTACAGGGGAGGGTCTACGAGCAGTACTTC. Amino acid sequence: CAWLRLQGRVYEQYF. V usage is TRBV30 and J usage is TRBJ2-7; TRBD1 or TRBD2 may be the D gene (7 bases each). The CDR3 is 15 residues long. Germline CDR1 and CDR2: GTSNPN and SVGIG (reference sequence). V was trimmed by 5 bases and J by 3 bases, leaving 20 bases between them.

The rearrangement links TRBV5-1 to TRBJ1-3; maybe TRBD1 (6 bases). Germline-derived CDR1 and CDR2 are SGHRS and YFSETQ. V gave up 4 bases and J gave up 0 bases, with 14 bases separating them. This CDR3 region has 16 residues. This chain's CDR3 is CASSPNTGFSGNTIYF. CDR3 bases: TGCGCCAGCAGCCCAAATACAGGGTTCTCTGGAAACACCATATATTTT.

The chain recombines TRBV12-3 or TRBV12-4 with TRBJ1-2; D not certain. The V end was cut by 2 bases, the J end by 6 bases, with 7 bases between. The CDR3 runs 12 residues. As DNA, the CDR3 is TGTGCCAGCAGTTTATCCTCTAATGGCTACACCTTC. Translation: CASSLSSNGYTF.

In this sample, this clonotype turned up a few times. V and J are TRBV5-1 and TRBJ2-2; 10 nucleotides align to TRBD2. V was clipped by 7 bases and J by 4 bases; unmatched bases: 7. The V gene's germline CDR1 is SGHRS and CDR2 YFSETQ. CDR3 length equals 15 residues. The CDR3 coding sequence is TGCGCCAGCGGACTAGCGGAGCCCGCCACCGGGGAGCTGTTTTTT. Its protein product is CASGLAEPATGELFF.

The gene calls are TRBV21-1 and TRBJ1-1; the DNA was not used to check the table's D call, TRBD1. TRBV21-1 is a known pseudogene. This CDR3 is built from 14 residues. CDR3 sequence reads: CASSPGGGVTEAFF. The CDR3 DNA follows: TGTGCCAGCAGCCCGGGCGGGGGGGTAACTGAAGCTTTCTTT.

The rearrangement joins TRBV6-2 or TRBV6-3 to TRBJ2-7; weak D call: TRBD1 (5 bases). Trimming took off 6 bases at V and 6 bases at J, with 18 bases between the two ends. Germline assignment: CDR1 MNHEY and CDR2 SVGEGT. The CDR3 length is 14 residues. The CDR3 DNA reads as TGTGCCAGCAGGCCAGCAGGGCAGGCCCGCGAGCAGTACTTC. Its protein is CASRPAGQAREQYF.

The CDR3 bases are TGTGCCAGCAGTCCCCTGCGGGACAGGGGGACTGAAGCTTTCTTT. This translates into CASSPLRDRGTEAFF. J is TRBJ1-1 and V is TRBV6-2 or TRBV6-3, with 11 bases fitting TRBD1. Unmatched junction bases numbered 7, after V lost 5 bases and J lost 5 bases. This CDR3 is built from 15 residues. Germline values: CDR1 MNHEY, CDR2 SVGEGT.